Each of the 18 T cell receptor beta chains below was sequenced from the same sample in a study of identical twins. One entry per CDR3 protein results from TCRdb running MiXCR on the 5' RACE reads. Here the sample spans under 350,000 distinct CDR3 sequences, 8% to 9.5% being singletons. The same sample was also studied in work on yellow fever vaccine responses in identical twins.

Sequenced sample: CD8+ T cells sorted from blood. These receptors were obtained from a young woman in good health.

This clonotype occurred many times. The chain carries TRBV29-1 and TRBJ2-1; the D gene could be TRBD1 or TRBD2 (6 bases each). Germline V lookup: CDR1 SQVTM, CDR2 ANQGSEA. This CDR3 has 15 amino acids. Trimming removed 3 bases at V and 7 bases at J, with 19 bases between. CDR3 sequence: CSVEGAGPRANEQFF. The DNA of the CDR3 is TGCAGCGTTGAGGGGGCGGGACCCCGGGCTAATGAGCAGTTCTTC.

The chain combines TRBV30 with TRBJ2-1, with D perhaps matching TRBD1 (6 bases). CDR3 length: 15 amino acids. Germline V CDR1 and CDR2: GTSNPN, SVGIG (reference sequence). The ends were cut back, 0 bases at V and 8 bases at J, with 17 bases in the middle. The DNA of the CDR3 is TGTGCCTGGAGTGTATTTGGTACAGGGTACGATGAGCAGTTCTTC. It yields the protein CAWSVFGTGYDEQFF.

This clonotype appeared a few times. Here the CDR3 reads CASSQDPRGAISYGYTF. CDR3 nucleotide sequence: TGCGCCAGCAGCCAAGACCCTAGGGGGGCTATTAGCTATGGCTACACCTTC. The rearrangement joins TRBV4-1 to TRBJ1-2, with D possibly matching TRBD1 (6 bases). CDR3 length: 17 amino acids. The V and J ends lost 0 bases and 4 bases respectively, with 18 bases between them. Germline V gene lookup returns CDR1 MGHRA and CDR2 YSYEKL.

In its sample, this clonotype was seen a few times. The J gene is TRBJ2-1, the V gene TRBV29-1, with D perhaps TRBD1 or TRBD2 (6 bases each). The V end lost 7 bases, the J end lost 5 bases, and 15 bases lay between the germline ends. CDR3 length: 13 amino acids. The V gene's germline CDR1 is SQVTM and CDR2 ANQGSEA. CDR3 protein: CSALGGPHNEQFF. The CDR3 nucleotides are TGCAGCGCCTTGGGGGGCCCACACAATGAGCAGTTCTTC.

The chain couples TRBV19 to TRBJ2-5; D is unclear. Germline V gene lookup returns CDR1 LNHDA and CDR2 SQIVND (reference sequence). Trimming removed 3 bases from V and 4 bases from J, with 12 bases in between. CDR3 length: 14 residues. The CDR3 here is CASSMIGLVETQYF. The CDR3 DNA reads as TGTGCCAGTAGTATGATAGGGCTCGTAGAGACCCAGTACTTC.

Ten or more counts support this clonotype. The CDR3 is CASSETRGPYNEQFF. CDR3 bases: TGTGCCAGCAGCGAGACCCGGGGTCCCTACAATGAGCAGTTCTTC. The chain has TRBV3-1 and TRBJ2-1; D perhaps matches TRBD2 (5 bases). The CDR3 contains 15 residues. Germline V gene sequence: CDR1 LGHDT, CDR2 YNNKEL (reference sequence). V was cut by 5 bases and J by 2 bases, with 13 bases left in between.

This clonotype showed up just a few times. The chain is built from TRBV5-5 and TRBJ2-7; D assignment may be TRBD1 or TRBD2 (5 bases each). This CDR3 contains 14 residues. Germline V gene lookup returns CDR1 SGHKS and CDR2 YYEKEE (reference sequence). Trimming left V 4 bases short and J 3 bases short, with 14 bases between. This CDR3 reads CASSTSGTNYEQYF. The CDR3 coding sequence is TGTGCCAGCAGCACCTCCGGGACCAACTACGAGCAGTACTTC.

This clonotype was recorded many times. The gene calls are TRBV20-1 and TRBJ2-7; D gene ambiguous. Per the germline V gene, CDR1 is DFQATT and CDR2 is SNEGSKA (reference sequence). V lost 2 bases and J 4 bases, leaving 9 bases between the germline ends. The CDR3 length is 12 residues. CDR3 nucleotides: TGCAGTGCTAGACAGCTGGAGTACGAGCAGTACTTC. It specifies CSARQLEYEQYF.

This clonotype was counted between two and nine times. The rearrangement links TRBV7-9 to TRBJ2-1, with a tentative D call TRBD2 (5 bases). The V and J ends lost 0 bases and 1 base respectively, with 10 bases between them. CDR1 is SEHNR and CDR2 is FQNEAQ in the germline V gene (reference sequence). This CDR3 comprises 16 residues. In DNA, the CDR3 is TGTGCCAGCAGCTTAGCGGACTCAATATCCTACAATGAGCAGTTCTTC. Translating gives CASSLADSISYNEQFF.

This clonotype came up a few times. The chain employs TRBV5-1 and TRBJ2-4, with D perhaps being TRBD1 or TRBD2 (5 bases each). Between the trimmed V and J ends, which lost 4 bases and 8 bases, there was a span of 16 bases. The length of the CDR3 is 14 residues. CDR1 SGHRS and CDR2 YFSETQ come from the germline V gene. CDR3 region: CASSLGAEEDIQYF. The CDR3 coding sequence is TGCGCCAGCAGCCTTGGGGCGGAGGAGGACATTCAGTACTTC.

The chain recombines TRBV28 with TRBJ2-7, with 8 bases that match TRBD2. The CDR3 runs 15 residues. Per germline, CDR1 MDHEN and CDR2 SYDVKM. V shed 7 bases, J shed 0 bases, and the junction held 8 bases outside the gene matches. CDR3 nucleotide sequence: TGTGCCAGCAAACGTTCTAGCGGGCCCTCCTACGAGCAGTACTTC. Translating it yields CASKRSSGPSYEQYF.

In this sample, this clonotype turned up many times. The V call is TRBV20-1, the J call TRBJ2-7, with D unclear. This CDR3 spans 11 amino acids. The germline gives CDR1 DFQATT, CDR2 SNEGSKA (reference sequence). V was pared by 0 bases and J by 6 bases, with 6 bases between. The CDR3 DNA reads as TGCAGTGCTAGAGATGTGTCCGAGCAGTACTTC. Translation: CSARDVSEQYF.

The rearrangement links TRBV20-1 to TRBJ2-2; TRBD1 agrees at 9 bases. Germline CDR1 DFQATT, CDR2 SNEGSKA (reference sequence). The CDR3 covers 16 residues. V was pared by 0 bases and J by 3 bases, with 5 bases of the junction left unmatched. The chain's CDR3 is CSAREGQGGDTGELFF. The DNA of the CDR3 is TGCAGTGCTAGAGAGGGACAGGGAGGGGACACCGGGGAGCTGTTTTTT.

This sequence joins TRBV24-1 and TRBJ2-1; 8 nucleotides agree with TRBD2. Germline V gene lookup returns CDR1 KGHDR and CDR2 SFDVKD. V was pared by 10 bases and J by 14 bases, with 9 bases of the junction left unmatched. The CDR3 extends over 11 amino acids. CDR3 in DNA: TGTGCCACGGGGGTCGGGAGGGCCAAGTTCTTC. This codes for CATGVGRAKFF.

The rearrangement links TRBV6-2 or TRBV6-3 to TRBJ2-2, with a weak D call TRBD1 (6 bases). CDR1 is MNHEY, CDR2 SVGEGT, per germline. CDR3 length: 17 residues. The V gene lost 0 bases and the J gene lost 1 base, with 12 bases spanning the gap. In DNA form, the CDR3 reads TGTGCCAGCAGTTACTCGTCTGGGACATTGAACACCGGGGAGCTGTTTTTT. Encoded protein: CASSYSSGTLNTGELFF.

The table lists this clonotype with a few counts. The rearrangement joins TRBV24-1 to TRBJ2-2; TRBD1 aligns across 10 bases. V was pared by 9 bases and J by 6 bases, with 15 bases of the junction left unmatched. CDR3 length: 17 amino acids. Germline CDR1 is KGHDR and CDR2 is SFDVKD. Written as DNA, the CDR3 is TGTGCCACCGGAACCTCCGGGACAGGGGTAGGGGCCGGGGAGCTGTTTTTT. This gives the protein CATGTSGTGVGAGELFF.

With respect to this clonotype: A much larger clone lies one base from this, so it may be a read error. The chain uses TRBV28 and TRBJ2-7, with TRBD2 matching over 11 bases. This CDR3 is 14 amino acids long. J was trimmed by 3 bases and V by 5 bases; bases with no gene match: 3. Germline-derived CDR1 and CDR2 are MDHEN and SYDVKM. DNA of the CDR3: TGTGCCAGCAGTCCGGGACTAGCGGTCTACGAGCAGTACTTC. This gives the protein CASSPGLAVYEQYF.

J is TRBJ2-1 and V is TRBV20-1; 9 nucleotides line up with TRBD2. J gave up 4 bases and V 1 base, and 5 bases lay outside the gene matches. The CDR3 consists of 15 residues. Germline V gene sequence: CDR1 DFQATT, CDR2 SNEGSKA (reference sequence). CDR3 sequence: CSARVRGGAYNEQFF. The CDR3 bases are TGCAGTGCTAGAGTTCGCGGGGGGGCTTACAATGAGCAGTTCTTC.